This is a list of T cell receptor beta chains from one sample in a study of CD8 T cells in ankylosing spondylitis. One entry per CDR3 protein results from TCRdb running MiXCR on the 5' RACE reads. The profile covers around 300,000 distinct CDR3 sequences, with around 10% appearing a single time and roughly 9% taken by the ten largest. The sequencing input was blood, either unsorted or a sorted T cell fraction (not recorded which). The source of these receptors is a female donor with ankylosing spondylitis or in good health (not recorded which). CDR3s include the opening cysteine and the closing phenylalanine or tryptophan. Each record gives: J gene, V gene, D gene, clone size, CDR3 length, CDR3 DNA, CDR3 protein. The D gene is left open where the match is weak. Rows give clone size only sometimes, using once, few, many, or a class for an expanded clone.

J gene: TRBJ1-2
V gene: TRBV30
D gene: NA
clone size: NA
CDR3 length: 13
CDR3 DNA: TGTGCCTCCGGAAGAGACAGGCCCCAGAGCTACACCTTC
CDR3 protein: CASGRDRPQSYTF

J gene: TRBJ2-2
V gene: TRBV18
D gene: NA
clone size: few
CDR3 length: 13
CDR3 DNA: TGTGCCAGCTCAGCAGGGATTTCCGGGGAGCTGTTTTTT
CDR3 protein: CASSAGISGELFF

J gene: TRBJ2-5
V gene: TRBV5-1
D gene: TRBD2
clone size: NA
CDR3 length: 14
CDR3 DNA: TGCGCCAGCAGCTTCGGGGGGAAACAAGAGACCCAGTACTTC
CDR3 protein: CASSFGGKQETQYF

J gene: TRBJ1-2
V gene: TRBV5-1
D gene: NA
clone size: many
CDR3 length: 14
CDR3 DNA: TGCGCCAGCAGCGCGGACGGAGATAACTATGGCTACACCTTC
CDR3 protein: CASSADGDNYGYTF

J gene: TRBJ1-6
V gene: TRBV28
D gene: NA
clone size: few
CDR3 length: 16
CDR3 DNA: TGTGCCAGCAGATACAGAACTGGGGCCTATAATTCACCCCTCCACTTT
CDR3 protein: CASRYRTGAYNSPLHF

J gene: TRBJ1-1
V gene: TRBV27
D gene: TRBD1
clone size: many
CDR3 length: 14
CDR3 DNA: TGTGCCAGCAGACTAGGACAGGGAAGATCTGAAGCTTTCTTT
CDR3 protein: CASRLGQGRSEAFF

J gene: TRBJ1-4
V gene: TRBV5-1
D gene: NA
clone size: many
CDR3 length: 14
CDR3 DNA: TGCGCCAGCAGCTTGGAAGCAGGGTGGGAGAAACTGTTTTTT
CDR3 protein: CASSLEAGWEKLFF

J gene: TRBJ2-3
V gene: TRBV7-2
D gene: TRBD1
clone size: many
CDR3 length: 14
CDR3 DNA: TGTGCCAGCAGCACCGGACAGGGCCCAGATACGCAGTATTTT
CDR3 protein: CASSTGQGPDTQYF

J gene: TRBJ1-2
V gene: TRBV12-3/TRBV12-4
D gene: NA
clone size: few
CDR3 length: 15
CDR3 DNA: TGTGCCAGCAGTTTAGCGGTAGATAGTTACTATGGCTACACCTTC
CDR3 protein: CASSLAVDSYYGYTF

J gene: TRBJ2-7
V gene: TRBV28
D gene: NA
clone size: many
CDR3 length: 11
CDR3 DNA: TGTGCCAGCGAGGGATTATGGGAGCAGTACTTC
CDR3 protein: CASEGLWEQYF

J gene: TRBJ1-6
V gene: TRBV19
D gene: NA
clone size: few
CDR3 length: 16
CDR3 DNA: TGTGCCAGTAGTATAAGTGTCGAGACGGAGAATTCACCCCTCCACTTT
CDR3 protein: CASSISVETENSPLHF

J gene: TRBJ1-2
V gene: TRBV12-3/TRBV12-4
D gene: TRBD1
clone size: many
CDR3 length: 14
CDR3 DNA: TGTGCCAGCACTCAGCAGGGGGTTAACTATGGCTACACCTTC
CDR3 protein: CASTQQGVNYGYTF

J gene: TRBJ2-7
V gene: TRBV10-3
D gene: NA
clone size: many
CDR3 length: 14
CDR3 DNA: TGTGCCATCAGTACCGGGACTCCACCGTTTGAGCAGTACTTC
CDR3 protein: CAISTGTPPFEQYF

J gene: TRBJ2-1
V gene: TRBV7-6
D gene: TRBD2
clone size: many
CDR3 length: 15
CDR3 DNA: TGTGCCAGCAGGAAACTAGCGGGGGGGCTTAATGAGCAGTTCTTC
CDR3 protein: CASRKLAGGLNEQFF

J gene: TRBJ1-5
V gene: TRBV5-4
D gene: NA
clone size: many
CDR3 length: 16
CDR3 DNA: TGTGCCAGCAGCCCAGACGGCCCCGGGGGCAATCAGCCCCAGCATTTT
CDR3 protein: CASSPDGPGGNQPQHF

J gene: TRBJ1-1
V gene: TRBV7-2
D gene: NA
clone size: many
CDR3 length: 13
CDR3 DNA: TGTGCCAGCAGCTCGAGGTTGAACACTGAAGCTTTCTTT
CDR3 protein: CASSSRLNTEAFF

J gene: TRBJ2-1
V gene: TRBV6-1
D gene: TRBD2
clone size: many
CDR3 length: 15
CDR3 DNA: TGTGCCAGCTTTGGGCGGGGGGGCTCCTACAATGAGCAGTTCTTC
CDR3 protein: CASFGRGGSYNEQFF

J gene: TRBJ2-1
V gene: TRBV7-9
D gene: TRBD1
clone size: many
CDR3 length: 15
CDR3 DNA: TGTGCCAGCAGCTTTACCCGGGACAGGGAACACGAGCAGTTCTTC
CDR3 protein: CASSFTRDREHEQFF

J gene: TRBJ2-7
V gene: TRBV20-1
D gene: NA
clone size: NA
CDR3 length: 15
CDR3 DNA: TGCAGTGCTCCCCCTGGGGTATTCCGGGACTACGAGCAGTACTTC
CDR3 protein: CSAPPGVFRDYEQYF

J gene: TRBJ2-6
V gene: TRBV7-9
D gene: NA
clone size: few
CDR3 length: 17
CDR3 DNA: TGTGCCAGCAGCTTAAGGCTAGAGGCCTCTGGGGCCAACGTCCTGACTTTC
CDR3 protein: CASSLRLEASGANVLTF

J gene: TRBJ2-1
V gene: TRBV5-5
D gene: NA
clone size: many
CDR3 length: 11
CDR3 DNA: TGTGCCAGCAAACTGGCTCTGCGGCAGTTCTTC
CDR3 protein: CASKLALRQFF

J gene: TRBJ2-7
V gene: TRBV10-3
D gene: NA
clone size: many
CDR3 length: 14
CDR3 DNA: TGTGCCATCAGTGGGGGACGAAACTCCTACGAGCAGTACTTC
CDR3 protein: CAISGGRNSYEQYF

J gene: TRBJ1-4
V gene: TRBV20-1
D gene: NA
clone size: many
CDR3 length: 15
CDR3 DNA: TGCAGTGCCCGTGGGGTTCCGGCCGCTAATGAAAAACTGTTTTTT
CDR3 protein: CSARGVPAANEKLFF

J gene: TRBJ1-3
V gene: TRBV20-1
D gene: NA
clone size: NA
CDR3 length: 14
CDR3 DNA: TGCAGTGCTAGAGCTGGGGGGCGAGGAAACACCATATATTTT
CDR3 protein: CSARAGGRGNTIYF

J gene: TRBJ2-3
V gene: TRBV29-1
D gene: NA
clone size: many
CDR3 length: 15
CDR3 DNA: TGCAGCGTTGAAGGGCTGACGGGAGACACAGATACGCAGTATTTT
CDR3 protein: CSVEGLTGDTDTQYF